What follows is one T cell receptor beta chain and its context. This CDR3 spans 13 amino acids. Germline CDR1 SNHLY, CDR2 FYNNEI. Trimming took 8 bases from V and 0 from J, leaving 11 bases between them. The data derive from a study of blood T cell repertoires in COVID-19. Assay: immunoSEQ multiplex PCR; the TCRdb copy retains only in-frame clones and omits some. This sample has around 320,000 clones, with around 90% found just once. The specimen was PBMCs or T cells enriched from blood (not recorded which). This chain joins TRBV2 and TRBJ2-7; possibly TRBD2 for D (6 bases). This TCR was recovered from a young woman with acute COVID-19. CDR3 amino acids: CASGGTDSYEQYF. CDR3 in DNA: TGTGCCAGCGGCGGGACCGACTCCTACGAGCAGTACTTC.